Listed below are T cell receptor beta chains from one sample, sequenced in a study of blood T cell repertoires in COVID-19. Assay used: immunoSEQ multiplex PCR; TCRdb lists only in-frame clones, some missing. The sample carries approximately 77,000 clones, around nine tenths recorded once. Sample: peripheral blood. These TCRs come from a man aged 45-60 years with active COVID-19. CDR3s include the opening cysteine and the closing phenylalanine or tryptophan. A D gene is named only where the DNA matches it firmly. Some rows mark clone size as missing; the rest say once, few, many or name a class of expanded clone.

D gene	V gene	J gene	clone size	CDR3 DNA	CDR3 protein
TRBD1	TRBV28	TRBJ1-5	-	TGTGCCAGCAGTGACAGGGGGCCCCAGCATTTT	CASSDRGPQHF
-	TRBV12-3/TRBV12-4	TRBJ2-7	-	TGTGCCAGCAGTTTAAACGGCTACGAGCAGTACTTC	CASSLNGYEQYF
TRBD1	TRBV3-1/TRBV3-2	TRBJ1-4	-	TGTGCCAGCAGCCCCCCGGGACAGAGTAATGAAAAACTGTTTTTT	CASSPPGQSNEKLFF
-	TRBV28	TRBJ1-2	-	TGTGCCAGCAGTTTATGGCTCGCCCCCGCGGGCTACACCTTC	CASSLWLAPAGYTF
-	TRBV28	TRBJ2-2	-	TGTGCCAGCAGAGGAGGTAACACCGGGGAGCTGTTTTTT	CASRGGNTGELFF
TRBD2	TRBV27	TRBJ2-1	once	TGTGCCAGCAGTTTATCGCTAGCGGGGGGTAATGAGCAGTTCTTC	CASSLSLAGGNEQFF
TRBD2	TRBV5-4	TRBJ2-5	-	TGTGCCAGCAGCCGATCGACTAGCGGGAGGCTACAAGAGACCCAGTACTTC	CASSRSTSGRLQETQYF
-	TRBV2	TRBJ1-5	-	TGTGCCAGCAGTGTGGAAGGGGTTCGGAGTCAGCCCCAGCATTTT	CASSVEGVRSQPQHF
TRBD1	TRBV3-1/TRBV3-2	TRBJ1-4	once	TGTGCCAGCAGCACAGGGGGTGGTGAAAAACTGTTTTTT	CASSTGGGEKLFF
TRBD2	TRBV6-5	TRBJ2-1	-	TGTGCCAGCAGTTACTGGGCTAGCGGGGGAGACAATGAGCAGTTCTTC	CASSYWASGGDNEQFF
-	TRBV7-6	TRBJ1-1	-	TGTGCCAGCAGCCCACTACTCGGGAAGTACACTGAAGCTTTCTTT	CASSPLLGKYTEAFF
-	TRBV2	TRBJ1-2	-	TGTGCCAGCAGTGCCTCCAACAGGGCGCGCTACACCTTC	CASSASNRARYTF
-	TRBV3-1/TRBV3-2	TRBJ1-4	-	TGTGCCAGCAGCCAGGGGGGGGGCGGTAATGAAAAACTGTTTTTT	CASSQGGGGNEKLFF
-	TRBV7-2	TRBJ2-1	once	TGTGCCAGCAGCTTAGCGGCCCAGGGGTTCAATGAGCAGTTCTTC	CASSLAAQGFNEQFF
TRBD1	TRBV7-9	TRBJ2-7	-	TGTGCCAGCAGCCCAGCGGGACAGGGGGCGGGTTACGAGCAGTACTTC	CASSPAGQGAGYEQYF
TRBD2	TRBV6-2/TRBV6-3	TRBJ2-7	-	TGTGCCAGCAGTTACGGGACTAGCGGATACGAGCAGTACTTC	CASSYGTSGYEQYF
-	TRBV6-5	TRBJ1-5	once	TGTGCCAGCACCGTCGGGGGTGGCAATCAGCCCCAGCATTTT	CASTVGGGNQPQHF